This paragraph covers one T cell receptor beta chain sequence. The data derive from a study of radiotherapy plus CTLA-4 blockade in lung cancer. Sequencing used immunoSEQ multiplex PCR; TCRdb keeps in-frame clones, though not all of them. The table includes tens of thousands of clones, about 72% detected once. Trimming removed 7 bases from V and 11 bases from J, with 20 bases in between. The CDR3 covers 14 residues. Germline lookup yields CDR1 MNHEY and CDR2 SVGAGI. This clonotype was obtained from a human donor with non-small cell lung cancer whose response to radiotherapy plus ipilimumab could not be evaluated. Some clones in this sample may be carry-over from other donors' samples. The chain has TRBV6-5 and TRBJ1-4; D unresolved. The sequenced sample was peripheral blood, obtained from a patient treated with radiotherapy plus ipilimumab. CDR3: CASKITEGGSKLFF. CDR3 nucleotides: TGTGCCAGCAAGATTACAGAGGGTGGGTCGAAACTGTTTTTT.